The 23 T cell receptor beta chains reported below all come from one sample, sequenced in a study of CXCR3-negative and CXCR3-positive naive CD8 T cells (dated by TCRdb to about 2019). Sequencing was carried out with a NextSeq 550. The Human TCR Profiling Kit (MiLaboratory) was used to prepare UMI-labeled 5' RACE TRB cDNA libraries. TCRdb reprocessed the reads, reporting each CDR3 protein sequence once and no DNA. The table for this sample shows 100,000 to 150,000 distinct CDR3 sequences. The ten largest clones capture 0.25% to 0.35% of the sample. Sample: naive CXCR3- CD8+ T cells from blood. Per the publication, the cell subset or site label means: CD45RO-CCR7+CD27+CD95- naive CD8+ T cells lacking CXCR3 (TNR3-). These receptors originate from a human donor in good health. Some clones in this sample may be carry-over from other donors' samples.

The chain's CDR3 is CASSQEGGGFTDTQYF. This sequence joins TRBV4-3 and TRBJ2-3; TCRdb lists TRBD1, though no DNA is available to test this call. Germline CDR1 and CDR2: LGHNA and YSLEER. The CDR3 sequence is 16 residues long.

The chain uses TRBV7-9 and TRBJ2-1; with no DNA, the TCRdb D assignment of TRBD1 cannot be verified. Germline CDR1 SEHNR, CDR2 FQNEAQ (reference sequence). The CDR3 is 13 residues long. The CDR3 here is CASSQGQNNEQFF.

The V gene is TRBV20-1, the J gene TRBJ2-2; TCRdb outputs TRBD2, but without DNA this stays unchecked. The CDR3 is made up of 16 amino acids. Germline CDR1 DFQATT, CDR2 SNEGSKA (reference sequence). CDR3 region: CSARDPEGANTGELFF.

The gene calls are TRBV4-1 and TRBJ2-7; TCRdb names TRBD1, which stays unverified in the absence of DNA. CDR1 is MGHRA and CDR2 is YSYEKL in the germline V gene. CDR3 length equals 15 residues. CDR3 in amino acids: CASSQAQGETYEQYF.

CDR3 loop: CASSWTGAYEQYF. V and J are TRBV12-3 or TRBV12-4 and TRBJ2-7. The CDR3 extends over 13 amino acids.

The J gene is TRBJ1-1, the V gene TRBV29-1; TCRdb's D gene call, TRBD1, goes unchecked for lack of DNA. The germline V gene has CDR1 SQVTM and CDR2 ANQGSEA. This CDR3 contains 13 residues. CDR3 sequence reads: CSVAPGMNTEAFF.

The chain links TRBV29-1 to TRBJ2-7. The germline CDR1 and CDR2 sequences are SQVTM and ANQGSEA. The CDR3 extends over 14 amino acids. CDR3 residues: CSVEDTGLGYEQYF.

The chain uses TRBV10-1 and TRBJ2-7; TCRdb's assignment of TRBD1 cannot be checked, as there is no DNA. The CDR3 totals 12 residues. The germline V gene encodes CDR1 WNHNN and CDR2 SYGVQD (reference sequence). The CDR3: CASSHDRGEQYF.

The chain couples TRBV6-5 to TRBJ2-5; no DNA is available, so the TRBD1 call from TCRdb remains unchecked. Germline CDR1 reads MNHEY; CDR2 reads SVGAGI. The CDR3 runs 13 residues. CDR3 loop: CASSYRGARTQYF.

V gene TRBV6-2 or TRBV6-3 combines with J gene TRBJ2-1; checking the TCRdb D call of TRBD1 is not possible without DNA. Germline values: CDR1 MNHEY, CDR2 SVGEGT. This CDR3 comprises 11 residues. The CDR3: CASATGLEQFF.

V and J are TRBV15 and TRBJ2-5; TCRdb's D gene call, TRBD2, goes unchecked for lack of DNA. Germline CDR1 LNHNV, CDR2 YYDKDF (reference sequence). The CDR3 extends over 16 amino acids. The CDR3 here is CATSRGFSGSSETQYF.

V and J are TRBV19 and TRBJ2-5; TCRdb's D call, TRBD2, is unchecked because there is no DNA. The CDR3 sequence is 15 residues long. Germline CDR1 reads LNHDA; CDR2 reads SQIVND (reference sequence). CDR3 sequence reads: CASSILSGAQETQYF.

The gene calls are TRBV11-2 and TRBJ2-7; TCRdb calls TRBD2, which cannot be checked without DNA. The CDR3 runs to 18 residues. CDR1 is SGHAT, CDR2 FQNNGV, per germline. The chain's CDR3 is CASSLGWRRGGNGYEQYF.

The chain links TRBV27 to TRBJ2-1; TCRdb returns TRBD1, unconfirmable since there is no DNA. Germline V gene lookup returns CDR1 MNHEY and CDR2 SMNVEV (reference sequence). The CDR3 runs to 14 residues. The CDR3 sequence is CASSFLGERNEQFF.

The V call is TRBV4-2, the J call TRBJ1-1. This CDR3 spans 16 amino acids. Germline lookup yields CDR1 LGHNA and CDR2 YNFKEQ. CDR3 region: CASSQSEDAFIAEAFF.

This CDR3 is CSVDFGQTGNEQFF. This sequence joins TRBV29-1 and TRBJ2-1; the TCRdb D gene call, TRBD1, has no DNA to confirm it. CDR1 SQVTM and CDR2 ANQGSEA come from the germline V gene. The CDR3 loop spans 14 amino acids.

The chain combines TRBV7-9 with TRBJ2-1. Germline values: CDR1 SEHNR, CDR2 FQNEAQ (reference sequence). CDR3 length: 14 amino acids. The CDR3 here is CASSLVQVYNEQFF.

This chain uses TRBV9 with TRBJ2-2; the D gene TCRdb calls, TRBD2, cannot be checked with no DNA. The germline CDR1 and CDR2 sequences are SGDLS and YYNGEE. This CDR3 contains 18 residues. The CDR3 spells CASSVGASGRASHGELFF.

The gene calls are TRBV6-5 and TRBJ2-2. Germline CDR1 is MNHEY and CDR2 is SVGAGI. The length of the CDR3 is 14 residues. The CDR3 sequence is CASTPGVHTGELFF.

The chain is built from TRBV7-2 and TRBJ2-2. The CDR3 has 16 residues. CDR1 and CDR2 (germline): SGHTA, FQGNSA. The chain's CDR3 is CASSLEWRLNTGELFF.

This sequence joins TRBV7-2 and TRBJ2-1; TCRdb returns TRBD2, unconfirmable since there is no DNA. Germline assignment: CDR1 SGHTA and CDR2 FQGNSA. The CDR3 contains 19 residues. Here the CDR3 reads CASSLAGEREWRSYNEQFF.

The rearrangement joins TRBV14 to TRBJ2-1. The CDR3 loop spans 14 amino acids. Germline V gene sequence: CDR1 SGHDN, CDR2 FVKESK. CDR3 loop: CASSQASSYNEQFF.

The chain combines TRBV7-9 with TRBJ1-1; TCRdb's D call, TRBD1, is unchecked because there is no DNA. This CDR3 has 16 amino acids. Germline values: CDR1 SEHNR, CDR2 FQNEAQ (reference sequence). CDR3: CASSSDRGNMDTEAFF.